This TCR beta chain was sequenced during a study of T cell responses to AZD1222 COVID-19 vaccine. CDR1 is MDHEN and CDR2 is SYDVKM in the germline V gene. Between the trimmed V and J ends, which lost 5 bases and 4 bases, there was a span of 14 bases. CDR3 size: 14 residues. The table came from immunoSEQ multiplex PCR; TCRdb's copy has only in-frame clones and leaves some out. Of around 170,000 clones detected, 75% to 95% appear once; the ten largest clones hold around 4%. The chain employs TRBV28 and TRBJ1-1; the D gene is possibly TRBD1 (5 bases). Source: peripheral blood, taken on day 0 of AZD1222 vaccination. The receptor comes from an adult in good health. This chain's CDR3 is CASSLSGVGTEAFF. The CDR3 DNA reads as TGTGCCAGCAGTCTTTCGGGGGTCGGCACTGAAGCTTTCTTT.